This T cell receptor (beta chain) is from a study of T cell changes during pregnancy in multiple sclerosis. V gave up 9 bases and J gave up 2 bases; unmatched junction bases: 19. The CDR3 length is 17 residues. CDR1 and CDR2 from the germline V gene are LNHDA and SQIVND (reference sequence). The method was immunoSEQ multiplex PCR; TCRdb's version includes in-frame clones alone and lacks a portion of them. This table has tens of thousands of clones, around 94% appearing once. The sequence came from a female donor in good health, enrolled as a control in a pregnancy study. Sequenced material: peripheral blood, taken in the third trimester of pregnancy. The V gene is TRBV19, the J gene TRBJ2-7; 7 bases fit TRBD1. CDR3 DNA sequence: TGTGCCAGAAAATCCCTCCCTCATCGGGACAGAACCTACGAGCAGTACTTC. Its protein is CARKSLPHRDRTYEQYF.